This T cell receptor beta chain comes out of a study of T-cell memory formation after mild COVID-19. Study overall: TCR clusters were mostly donor specific.

The CDR3 loop spans 11 amino acids. Trimming pared 4 bases from V and 4 bases from J, leaving 5 bases between. CDR1 and CDR2 (germline): MNHNS, SASEGT. This clonotype came up many times. Its antigen is undetermined. MiXCR, applied by TCRdb to the 5' RACE reads, yields one record per CDR3 protein. Among 470,000 or so distinct CDR3 sequences listed, roughly 20% were seen once. Study-level results: Researchers found some responding clones in pre-infection memory, a sign that cross-reactive memory joined. Contracting clones localized mainly to CM and EM when CD4+ and mainly to EMRA when CD8+.

The sequenced material came from PBMCs or a T cell subset sorted from them (not recorded which). This chain links TRBV6-1 with TRBJ2-7; D unclear. This TCR came from an adult woman who had mild COVID-19 (a few samples of this study predate the infection). Cell type and time point are not known. In nucleotides, the CDR3 is TGTGCCAGCAGTGCTGAGTACGAGCAGTACTTC. Protein sequence: CASSAEYEQYF.